The T cell receptor (beta chain) described here comes from a study of blood T cells in healthy people across ages. This clonotype was seen a handful of times. Primed by a sample-barcoded 5' primer and a J-beta primer mix, a second PCR proceeded for about 6 to 11 cycles. Each cDNA molecule was tagged by a template-switch adaptor with 12 random nucleotides. Sequencing recovered at least 2.5 million CDR3-containing paired-end reads from each sample. Each CDR3 protein is one row after TCRdb ran MiXCR on the 5' RACE reads. The table has about 940,000 distinct CDR3 sequences, approximately 49% seen once; the top ten hold roughly 13%. Germline-derived CDR1 and CDR2 are DFQATT and SNEGSKA (reference sequence). V was clipped by 0 bases and J by 3 bases; unmatched bases: 4. The CDR3 has 15 amino acids.

The chain joins TRBV20-1 to TRBJ2-7; 11 nucleotides match TRBD1. The sequence came from a man under 40 in good health. The sequencing sample was made of blood. The CDR3 DNA reads as TGCAGTGCTAGAGACCGGGACAGGGGGTTCTACGAGCAGTACTTC. Protein: CSARDRDRGFYEQYF.